This T cell receptor (beta chain) came from a study of somatic mutations in cytotoxic T cells in rheumatoid arthritis. Whole-study findings and limits: There were about an eighth of the roughly 60 patients in whom the largest CD8+ clone exceeded 20% of CD8+ cells.

Notes on this clone: Its antigen is as yet unknown.

This table comes from immunoSEQ multiplex PCR, and its TCRdb copy is limited to in-frame clones, with some not included. Of about 7,000 clones in the sample, 75% were seen once. Positive selection using magnetic beads isolated the CD4+ and CD8+ cells (purity was checked by flow cytometry). V lost 3 bases, J lost 9 bases, and 5 bases stayed unmatched. Germline V gene lookup returns CDR1 MNHNS and CDR2 SASEGT. The CDR3 is 14 residues long. This chain uses TRBV6-1 with TRBJ1-6, with 7 bases aligning to TRBD1. Sequenced: CD8+ T cells sorted from blood. The origin of this receptor is an adult with rheumatoid arthritis. The DNA of the CDR3 is TGTGCCAGCAGTGACCGGGACAGCACTTCACCCCTCCACTTT. Translated: CASSDRDSTSPLHF.